The 31 T cell receptor beta chains below all came from one sample that was sequenced in a study of blood T cells in healthy people across ages. PCR was performed a second time for roughly 6 to 12 cycles using a sample-barcoded 5' primer and a J-beta primer mix. MiXCR, applied by TCRdb to the 5' RACE reads, yields one record per CDR3 protein. The sample yields under 850,000 distinct CDR3 sequences, roughly 40% seen once. Sequences were obtained from blood. These receptors were collected from a man younger than 30 in good health.

The chain recombines TRBV15 with TRBJ2-3; D tentatively fits TRBD1 or TRBD2 (6 bases each). Germline lookup yields CDR1 LNHNV and CDR2 YYDKDF (reference sequence). Trimming took 8 bases from V and 0 from J, leaving 12 bases between them. CDR3 length: 14 residues. CDR3 in DNA: TGTGCCACCGGCCGGGGGCCTAGCACAGATACGCAGTATTTT. It encodes CATGRGPSTDTQYF. Looking up the rest from reference TRBV15 and TRBJ2-3 gives the full variable domain: DAMVIQNPRYQVTQFGKPVTLSCSQTLNHNVMYWYQQKSSQAPKLLFHYYDKDFNNEADTPDNFQSRRPNTSFCFLDIRSPGLGDTAMYLCATGRGPSTDTQYFGPGTRLTVL.

On this clonotype: A read error may explain this, as a much larger clone is one base away. The rearrangement uses TRBV12-3 or TRBV12-4 and TRBJ2-1; the match to TRBD2 covers 7 bases. TRBJ2-7 explains the end of the DNA better; the J call may be wrong. The CDR3 runs 14 residues. CDR3 loop: CASRGGGSFYEQYF. The CDR3 DNA reads as TGTGCCAGCAGGGGGGGAGGGAGTTTCTACGAGCAGTACTTC.

This clonotype has only one observation. CDR3 nucleotide sequence: TGCAGTGCTTCCTTGGGCGGGGCAGTGAGTTTCAATGAGCAGTACTTC. Its protein is CSASLGGAVSFNEQYF. The chain uses TRBV20-1 and TRBJ2-4; a possible D gene is TRBD2 (6 bases). V was cut by 5 bases and J by 13 bases, with 30 bases left in between. The V gene's germline CDR1 is DFQATT and CDR2 SNEGSKA (reference sequence). This CDR3 contains 16 residues.

This clonotype was seen only a few times. CDR3 bases: TGCGCCAGCAGCCGGACAGGCCCTATAGCCAAAAACATTCAGTACTTC. Residues: CASSRTGPIAKNIQYF. The V call is TRBV5-1, the J call TRBJ2-4, with 7 bases matching TRBD1. V shed 4 bases and J 0 bases; nucleotides not matched to a gene: 7. Germline V gene data show CDR1 as SGHRS and CDR2 as YFSETQ. This CDR3 is 16 amino acids long.

This clonotype was recorded a few times. The V gene is TRBV9, the J gene TRBJ1-6, with D tentatively TRBD1 (6 bases). This CDR3 is 14 amino acids long. Deletions cut 3 bases from V and 13 bases from J, with 17 bases between. Germline V gives CDR1 SGDLS, CDR2 YYNGEE. The CDR3 DNA reads TGTGCCAGCAGCGCCCCCGGGACATACGCTCCCCTCCACTTT. Amino acid sequence: CASSAPGTYAPLHF.

This clonotype was recorded at least ten times. CDR3 sequence: CASSLKGGPRNEQFF. The CDR3 nucleotides are TGTGCCAGCAGTTTAAAGGGGGGGCCAAGGAATGAGCAGTTCTTC. The chain couples TRBV12-3 or TRBV12-4 to TRBJ2-1, with TRBD2 as a possible D gene (7 bases). This CDR3 contains 15 residues. The ends were cut back, 2 bases at V and 7 bases at J, with 15 bases in the middle.

This clonotype was detected once. CDR3 nucleotides: TGTGCCAGCAGTCCCCGGGACAGGGCTTTACGTGCGTACTTC. This codes for CASSPRDRALRAYF. This rearrangement joins TRBV12-3 or TRBV12-4 to TRBJ2-5; TRBD1 aligns across 9 bases. Trimming took 5 bases from V and 13 from J; bases not matched to a gene: 14. This CDR3 spans 14 amino acids.

A few counts support this clonotype. The chain has TRBV21-1 and TRBJ1-6; the DNA was not compared with TRBD1, the D call given in the table. TRBV21-1 is shown as a pseudogene. This CDR3 is 18 amino acids long. The CDR3 loop is CASSSKPGGRTYNSPPHF. CDR3 coding DNA: TGTGCCAGCAGCTCAAAGCCAGGGGGACGCACTTATAATTCACCCCCCCACTTT.

About this clonotype itself: Its ends do not fully match the called genes, so a read error is possible. The J gene is TRBJ2-5, the V gene TRBV14; D gene ambiguous. The CDR3 runs 13 residues. CDR1 SGHDN and CDR2 FVKESK come from the germline V gene. The CDR3 nucleotides are TGTACCAGCAGCCAATCAATAGCTGAGACCCAGTACTTC. Translated, it gives CTSSQSIAETQYF.

This clonotype was found a few times. The rearrangement joins TRBV7-8 to TRBJ2-1; TRBD2 matches 7 bases. V trimming: 0 bases; J trimming: 4 bases; junction bases outside the gene matches: 6. Germline values: CDR1 SGHVS, CDR2 FQNEAQ. CDR3 length: 16 residues. CDR3 loop: CASSLALAATYNEQFF. The CDR3 nucleotides are TGTGCCAGCAGCTTAGCCCTAGCGGCGACATACAATGAGCAGTTCTTC.

This sequence joins TRBV28 and TRBJ1-2; D is ambiguous. The V and J ends lost 4 bases and 8 bases respectively, with 14 bases between them. The CDR3 runs to 13 residues. Germline-derived CDR1 and CDR2 are MDHEN and SYDVKM. For the CDR3, the DNA is TGTGCCAGCAGTTCACGGCCCGTTGAGGGCTACACCTTC. Translated, it gives CASSSRPVEGYTF.

In this sample, this clonotype turned up many times. J is TRBJ2-3 and V is TRBV4-3; D not resolved. CDR3 length: 15 amino acids. Per germline, CDR1 LGHNA and CDR2 YSLEER. Trimming shortened V by 4 bases and J by 5 bases, and 16 bases separated the two germline ends. CDR3 nucleotide sequence: TGCGCCAGCAGCCCGGACCCGGGTGGGGTAGATACGCAGTATTTT. Amino acids: CASSPDPGGVDTQYF.

In its sample, this clonotype was seen a few times. This chain uses TRBV27 with TRBJ1-6; tentative D call: TRBD1 (6 bases). Germline CDR1 and CDR2: MNHEY and SMNVEV (reference sequence). The germline V and J ends were trimmed by 5 bases and 7 bases, with 18 bases remaining between them. The CDR3 consists of 16 residues. The CDR3 is CASSPWAGVENSPLHF. The CDR3, as DNA: TGTGCCAGCAGTCCCTGGGCAGGGGTCGAGAATTCACCCCTCCACTTT.

This chain connects TRBV12-3 or TRBV12-4 to TRBJ1-1; D is ambiguous. The CDR3 has 13 amino acids. V was trimmed by 5 bases and J by 4 bases, leaving 11 bases between them. The CDR3 DNA reads TGTGCCAGCAGTCTGGTGGCGTTCACTGAAGCTTTCTTT. It specifies CASSLVAFTEAFF.

Ten or more counts support this clonotype. The chain couples TRBV28 to TRBJ2-3, with D perhaps matching TRBD1 or TRBD2 (5 bases each). Germline lookup yields CDR1 MDHEN and CDR2 SYDVKM. V was pared by 6 bases and J by 1 base, with 11 bases between. This CDR3 spans 14 amino acids. The chain's CDR3 is CASSLRGGTDTQYF. DNA of the CDR3: TGTGCCAGCAGCTTGAGGGGAGGCACAGATACGCAGTATTTT.

The V and J genes are TRBV6-1 and TRBJ1-4; D not resolved. V was trimmed by 0 bases and J by 5 bases, leaving 10 bases between them. This CDR3 contains 15 residues. Germline CDR1 MNHNS, CDR2 SASEGT. CDR3 sequence (DNA): TGTGCCAGCAGTGAAGCGAGGTTTAGAAATGAAAAACTGTTTTTT. Translating it yields CASSEARFRNEKLFF.

The chain has TRBV6-6 and TRBJ2-3, with a possible D match to TRBD2 (5 bases). Germline V gene sequence: CDR1 MNHNY, CDR2 SVGAGI (reference sequence). The CDR3 is 12 residues long. V was pared by 5 bases and J by 11 bases, with 14 bases between. The CDR3 nucleotides read TGTGCCAGCAGTCCGGACTGGGGTAGGCAGTATTTT. Its translation is CASSPDWGRQYF.

This clonotype was seen more than once but under ten times. The V and J genes are TRBV4-1 and TRBJ2-3; no clear D. Germline V gives CDR1 MGHRA, CDR2 YSYEKL. This CDR3 is 17 amino acids long. Deletions cut 1 base from V and 3 bases from J, with 17 bases between. The CDR3 region is CASSQGRGELVTDTQYF. For the CDR3, the DNA is TGCGCCAGCAGCCAAGGTCGAGGCGAGTTGGTTACAGATACGCAGTATTTT.

As regards this clonotype: This may stem from a read error, because a much larger clone lies one nucleotide away. The chain couples TRBV20-1 to TRBJ2-5; a possible D gene is TRBD2 (6 bases). V was pared by 0 bases and J by 11 bases, with 28 bases between. This CDR3 comprises 17 residues. Germline values: CDR1 DFQATT, CDR2 SNEGSKA (reference sequence). The DNA of the CDR3 is TGCAGTGCTAGAGATTTACACGGAATAGCGGACGTTGATGAGCAGTACTTC. This gives the protein CSARDLHGIADVDEQYF.

This clonotype was seen only a few times. The rearrangement links TRBV7-3 to TRBJ2-1; D may be TRBD1 (6 bases). The length of the CDR3 is 16 residues. Germline V gene data show CDR1 as SGHTA and CDR2 as FQGTGA. V shed 4 bases and J shed 0 bases, with 13 bases lying between them. The CDR3 loop is CASSSRGRGSYNEQFF. CDR3 in DNA: TGTGCCAGCAGCTCAAGAGGCAGGGGCTCCTACAATGAGCAGTTCTTC. The full variable domain, in which reference TRBV7-3 and TRBJ2-1 provide the parts outside the CDR3, is GAGVSQTPSNKVTEKGKYVELRCDPISGHTALYWYRQSLGQGPEFLIYFQGTGAADDSGLPNDRFFAVRPEGSVSTLKIQRTERGDSAVYLCASSSRGRGSYNEQFFGPGTRLTVL.

The V gene is TRBV7-8, the J gene TRBJ2-3; D may be TRBD1 (5 bases). This CDR3 is 14 amino acids long. Germline CDR1 SGHVS, CDR2 FQNEAQ. Trimming took 5 bases from V and 3 from J, leaving 12 bases between them. The CDR3 coding sequence is TGTGCCAGCAGCAAAGGGGTCGGGACAGATACGCAGTATTTT. This codes for CASSKGVGTDTQYF.

This clonotype was found many times. The rearrangement links TRBV7-2 to TRBJ2-3; no firm D call. V lost 5 bases and J lost 5, with 11 bases in between. The CDR3 covers 13 residues. Germline CDR1 and CDR2: SGHTA and FQGNSA. CDR3 region: CASSGTTGDTQYF. In DNA, the CDR3 is TGTGCCAGCAGCGGTACGACTGGAGATACGCAGTATTTT.

This clonotype was seen more than once but under ten times. This chain links TRBV20-1 with TRBJ2-7, with D maybe TRBD2 (5 bases). Germline V gene sequence: CDR1 DFQATT, CDR2 SNEGSKA (reference sequence). The CDR3 contains 12 residues. V lost 4 bases, J lost 4 bases, and 11 bases lay in between. The CDR3 DNA sequence: TGCAGTGCTACCCCTTCGGGGTACGAGCAGTACTTC. Its protein is CSATPSGYEQYF.

This clonotype was detected a few times. The V call is TRBV29-1, the J call TRBJ1-2; 7 nucleotides line up with TRBD1. With 7 bases clipped from V and 0 bases from J, the junction kept 5 bases outside the gene matches. Per germline, CDR1 SQVTM and CDR2 ANQGSEA. This CDR3 contains 13 residues. The CDR3 loop reads CSATGLANYGYTF. The CDR3, as DNA: TGCAGCGCGACAGGGTTAGCTAACTATGGCTACACCTTC.

On this clonotype: One base away lies a much larger clone, so this may be a sequencing read error. This rearrangement joins TRBV29-1 to TRBJ2-5; D remains unclear. The CDR3 contains 11 residues. Germline CDR1 reads SQVTM; CDR2 reads ANQGSEA. V dropped 3 bases and J dropped 11 bases, with 13 bases sitting between them. The CDR3 DNA is TGCAGCGTTGAGAACTACAATGAGCAGTACTTC. Its translation is CSVENYNEQYF.

This clonotype was counted between two and nine times. The chain is built from TRBV12-3 or TRBV12-4 and TRBJ1-6, with D possibly being TRBD1 (5 bases). V dropped 1 base and J dropped 8 bases, with 12 bases sitting between them. The length of the CDR3 is 15 residues. CDR3 DNA sequence: TGTGCCAGCAGTTTAGACGGGGCGGGAGATTCACCCCTCCACTTT. The encoded protein is CASSLDGAGDSPLHF.

The chain links TRBV4-3 to TRBJ2-2, with D uncertain. CDR3 length: 15 amino acids. Germline V lookup: CDR1 LGHNA, CDR2 YSLEER. V was trimmed by 0 bases and J by 6 bases, leaving 11 bases between them. The CDR3 is CASSQDVRRSGELFF. The CDR3 DNA reads as TGCGCCAGCAGCCAAGACGTCAGGCGGTCCGGGGAGCTGTTTTTT.

This clonotype was seen repeatedly, ten times or more. CDR3 in amino acids: CASSPVGNYGYTF. The CDR3 DNA is TGTGCCAGCAGCCCGGTGGGGAACTATGGCTACACCTTC. This rearrangement joins TRBV9 to TRBJ1-2; D is unclear. This CDR3 is 13 amino acids long. V gave up 4 bases and J gave up 2 bases, with 9 bases separating them. The germline V gene has CDR1 SGDLS and CDR2 YYNGEE.

The CDR3 bases are TGCGCCAGCAGCCAAGAAGGATCCGTGAATGAAAAACTGTTTTTT. This codes for CASSQEGSVNEKLFF. The chain has TRBV4-3 and TRBJ1-4; D is unresolved. Germline CDR1 and CDR2: LGHNA and YSLEER. The V and J ends lost 0 bases and 5 bases respectively, with 10 bases between them. The CDR3 length is 15 residues.

This clonotype was seen once. This chain joins TRBV6-1 and TRBJ1-5, with D tentatively TRBD1 (6 bases). The ends were cut back, 5 bases at V and 4 bases at J, with 15 bases in the middle. Germline CDR1 MNHNS, CDR2 SASEGT. There are 15 residues in the CDR3. CDR3 DNA sequence: TGTGCCAGCAGTCGCAAGGACAGACAGAATCAGCCCCAGCATTTT. This gives the protein CASSRKDRQNQPQHF.

This chain joins TRBV12-3 or TRBV12-4 and TRBJ1-2, with 7 bases matching TRBD1. This CDR3 has 13 amino acids. Trimming removed 4 bases from V and 8 bases from J; junction bases left unmatched: 7. The CDR3: CASSYLTGWGYTF. In nucleotides, the CDR3 is TGTGCCAGCAGTTATTTGACAGGGTGGGGCTACACCTTC.